What follows are 24 T cell receptor beta chains derived from one specimen sequenced in a study of cytomegalovirus exposure and HLA in healthy donors. Primers for the PCR totalled 60 Vbeta and 13 Jbeta. Sequencing was performed with immunoSEQ multiplex PCR; in TCRdb, only in-frame clones are kept and a portion is missing. Counted here are some 190,000 clones, about 80% occurring once; the ten biggest clones make up under 2%. The sequencing sample was made of PBMCs. Every receptor here comes from a woman aged 25 to 39 in good health and CMV-seronegative.

The V gene is TRBV11-2, the J gene TRBJ2-5, with a weak D call TRBD2 (6 bases). Germline V gene lookup returns CDR1 SGHAT and CDR2 FQNNGV. The germline V and J ends were trimmed by 3 bases and 5 bases, with 7 bases remaining between them. CDR3 length equals 12 residues. DNA for the CDR3: TGTGCCAGCAGCTTCAGCGGGGAGACCCAGTACTTC. This codes for CASSFSGETQYF.

This chain links TRBV9 with TRBJ1-2, with TRBD1 identical over 9 bases. CDR1 SGDLS and CDR2 YYNGEE come from the germline V gene. The CDR3 is 15 amino acids. After removal of 2 bases from V and 6 bases from J, the junction contained 8 bases not matched to a gene. CDR3 protein: CASSVPRGQGHGYTF. CDR3 sequence (DNA): TGTGCCAGCAGCGTCCCCCGAGGACAGGGGCATGGCTACACCTTC.

The chain is built from TRBV10-2 and TRBJ2-5, with a possible D match to TRBD1 (6 bases). The CDR3 sequence is 15 residues long. Deletions cut 6 bases from V and 0 bases from J, with 14 bases between. CDR1 WSHSY and CDR2 SAAADI come from the germline V gene. The CDR3 DNA reads as TGCGCCAGCAGGACAGGAGTACTGTACCAAGAGACCCAGTACTTC. The encoded protein is CASRTGVLYQETQYF.

The rearrangement links TRBV5-1 to TRBJ2-2, with D hard to call. V was cut by 5 bases and J by 4 bases, with 3 bases left in between. There are 11 residues in the CDR3. The V gene's germline CDR1 is SGHRS and CDR2 YFSETQ. CDR3 in DNA: TGCGCCAGCAGTAGCACCGGGGAGCTGTTTTTT. This encodes CASSSTGELFF.

The chain joins TRBV4-3 to TRBJ1-1; D is uncertain. With 4 bases removed from V and 6 bases from J, the gap between germline ends came to 15 bases. Germline V gives CDR1 LGHNA, CDR2 YSLEER. The CDR3 spans 14 residues. The CDR3 reads CASSLLLSAAEAFF. The CDR3 coding sequence is TGCGCCAGCAGCCTACTCCTAAGCGCGGCTGAAGCTTTCTTT.

This chain joins TRBV27 and TRBJ2-6; a weak D match, TRBD1 (6 bases). Per germline, CDR1 MNHEY and CDR2 SMNVEV (reference sequence). CDR3 length: 17 amino acids. Trimming pared 5 bases from V and 0 bases from J, leaving 14 bases between. CDR3 bases: TGTGCCAGCAGTCCCCGGGACACTAGCTCTGGGGCCAACGTCCTGACTTTC. Translating gives CASSPRDTSSGANVLTF.

The rearrangement uses TRBV5-1 and TRBJ2-2, with 8 positions matching TRBD1. Trimming cost V 0 bases and J 5 bases; bases outside gene matches: 3. Germline CDR1 reads SGHRS; CDR2 reads YFSETQ. The length of the CDR3 is 15 residues. CDR3 sequence reads: CASSLAGQETGELFF. The CDR3 nucleotides read TGCGCCAGCAGCTTGGCGGGACAGGAGACCGGGGAGCTGTTTTTT.

The chain joins TRBV5-1 to TRBJ1-1; D call uncertain. V lost 0 bases and J 9 bases, leaving 15 bases between the germline ends. The germline CDR1 and CDR2 sequences are SGHRS and YFSETQ. CDR3 size: 14 residues. CDR3 sequence: CASSLDTDWRKAFF. DNA of the CDR3: TGCGCCAGCAGCTTGGACACCGATTGGAGGAAAGCTTTCTTT.

The CDR3 sequence is CASSWGTGGLNEQFF. The CDR3 nucleotides read TGTGCCAGCAGCTGGGGGACAGGGGGACTCAATGAGCAGTTCTTC. The J gene is TRBJ2-1, the V gene TRBV5-6; 11 bases map to TRBD1. CDR1 and CDR2 from the germline V gene are SGHDT and YYEEEE. J lost 6 bases, V lost 3 bases, and 5 bases had no gene match. CDR3 length: 15 residues.

This sequence joins TRBV19 and TRBJ1-4, with a tentative D call TRBD1 (6 bases). The CDR3 is 14 residues long. V was shortened by 8 bases and J by 6 bases, with 16 bases between the two germline ends. Per germline, CDR1 LNHDA and CDR2 SQIVND (reference sequence). DNA of the CDR3: TGTGCCAGTCGGCGGGTCAGGGGAGATGAAAAACTGTTTTTT. Translation: CASRRVRGDEKLFF.

V gene TRBV5-6 combines with J gene TRBJ2-7; D remains ambiguous. Trimming cost V 6 bases and J 0 bases, with 4 bases left between them. Germline lookup yields CDR1 SGHDT and CDR2 YYEEEE. This CDR3 is built from 11 residues. CDR3 bases: TGTGCCAGCACCGGCTCCTACGAGCAGTACTTC. Translation: CASTGSYEQYF.

The rearrangement uses TRBV19 and TRBJ1-1, with D perhaps matching TRBD1 (6 bases). The germline V gene has CDR1 LNHDA and CDR2 SQIVND (reference sequence). This CDR3 is 18 amino acids long. V gave up 6 bases and J gave up 1 base, with 24 bases separating them. CDR3 protein: CASSPPIGRGSANTEAFF. The CDR3 bases are TGTGCCAGTAGCCCCCCTATAGGCAGGGGAAGTGCGAACACTGAAGCTTTCTTT.

This chain uses TRBV11-2 with TRBJ2-1; TRBD2 aligns across 8 bases. The V gene's germline CDR1 is SGHAT and CDR2 FQNNGV. V was clipped by 1 base and J by 3 bases; unmatched bases: 2. The CDR3 contains 15 residues. In DNA, the CDR3 is TGTGCCAGCAGCTTAGCGGGAGGGGGCTACAATGAGCAGTTCTTC. This encodes CASSLAGGGYNEQFF.

The DNA of the CDR3 is TGTGCCAGCAGTTCGCAGCGGGGGTTCACAGATACGCAGTATTTT. It specifies CASSSQRGFTDTQYF. The V and J genes are TRBV2 and TRBJ2-3; TRBD2 matches 8 bases. V shed 5 bases and J 2 bases; nucleotides not matched to a gene: 6. Germline V gene data show CDR1 as SNHLY and CDR2 as FYNNEI. The CDR3 sequence is 15 residues long. The variable domain in full, with the rest retrieved from reference TRBV2 and TRBJ2-3, is EPEVTQTPSHQVTQMGQEVILRCVPISNHLYFYWYRQILGQKVEFLVSFYNNEISEKSEIFDDQFSVERPDGSNFTLKIRSTKLEDSAMYFCASSSQRGFTDTQYFGPGTRLTVL.

The chain links TRBV6-1 to TRBJ2-4; perhaps TRBD1 as D (6 bases). The V and J ends lost 8 bases and 7 bases respectively, with 18 bases between them. Germline-derived CDR1 and CDR2 are MNHNS and SASEGT. CDR3 length equals 14 residues. CDR3 nucleotide sequence: TGTGCCAGCGCAGGGACAAGGGATGGCAACATTCAGTACTTC. Encoded protein: CASAGTRDGNIQYF.

The J gene is TRBJ2-7, the V gene TRBV5-1, with 7 bases lining up with TRBD2. The CDR3 loop spans 14 amino acids. With 4 bases clipped from V and 3 bases from J, the junction kept 7 bases outside the gene matches. The germline gives CDR1 SGHRS, CDR2 YFSETQ. CDR3 bases: TGCGCCAGCAGCACCTCCGGGACTATCTACGAGCAGTACTTC. Residues: CASSTSGTIYEQYF.

The chain links TRBV11-2 to TRBJ2-5, with 8 bases lining up with TRBD2. V lost 0 bases to trimming and J lost 3 bases; unmatched junction nucleotides: 6. The CDR3 is made up of 16 amino acids. The germline V gene has CDR1 SGHAT and CDR2 FQNNGV. For the CDR3, the DNA is TGTGCCAGCAGCTTAGATCTGGTTAGCGGGGAAGAGACCCAGTACTTC. This codes for CASSLDLVSGEETQYF.

This sequence joins TRBV14 and TRBJ2-3, with unresolved D. Germline assignment: CDR1 SGHDN and CDR2 FVKESK. The CDR3 is 16 residues long. V lost 2 bases, J lost 5 bases, and 17 bases lay in between. The CDR3 reads CASSQRPASRRDTQYF. CDR3 sequence (DNA): TGTGCCAGCAGCCAAAGGCCCGCGAGCCGGAGAGATACGCAGTATTTT. Combining the CDR3 with reference TRBV14 and TRBJ2-3 gives the whole variable domain EAGVTQFPSHSVIEKGQTVTLRCDPISGHDNLYWYRRVMGKEIKFLLHFVKESKQDESGMPNNRFLAERTGGTYSTLKVQPAELEDSGVYFCASSQRPASRRDTQYFGPGTRLTVL.

The CDR3 DNA reads TGCGCCAGCAGCCAATTCCGGACAAGCACAGATACGCAGTATTTT. It translates to CASSQFRTSTDTQYF. This sequence joins TRBV4-1 and TRBJ2-3, with a tentative D call TRBD1 (5 bases). The CDR3 totals 15 residues. V shed 2 bases and J shed 0 bases, with 9 bases lying between them. Germline values: CDR1 MGHRA, CDR2 YSYEKL.

Of note for this clone: Other DNA sequences within the sample encode an identical CDR3. The chain has TRBV6-5 and TRBJ1-1; TRBD1 matches at 8 bases. J was trimmed by 1 base and V by 6 bases; bases with no gene match: 4. Germline V gives CDR1 MNHEY, CDR2 SVGAGI. This CDR3 region has 14 residues. In DNA, the CDR3 is TGTGCCAGCAGCTACGACAGGGGGAACACTGAAGCTTTCTTT. Its translation is CASSYDRGNTEAFF.

The chain uses TRBV4-3 and TRBJ1-5; D is possibly TRBD1 (6 bases). V lost 8 bases to trimming and J lost 6 bases, with 26 bases between them. The CDR3 is 17 residues long. Germline CDR1 and CDR2: LGHNA and YSLEER. For the CDR3, the DNA is TGCGCCAGCGTGGTCTCGGCAGGGGCGGTTTTAGGTCAGCCCCAGCATTTT. Protein: CASVVSAGAVLGQPQHF.

V gene TRBV27 combines with J gene TRBJ2-3; 11 bases line up with TRBD2. Losses at the gene ends were 5 bases for V and 0 bases for J; bases not matched to a gene: 7. Germline V lookup: CDR1 MNHEY, CDR2 SMNVEV (reference sequence). The CDR3 length is 17 residues. In DNA, the CDR3 is TGTGCCAGCAGTCCCAATAGACTAGCGGGGAGCACAGATACGCAGTATTTT. This sequence encodes CASSPNRLAGSTDTQYF.

CDR3 sequence (DNA): TGTGCCAGCAGTTACGCTAGACAGAGCTACGAGCAGTACTTC. Translated: CASSYARQSYEQYF. This sequence joins TRBV6-5 and TRBJ2-7; D is possibly TRBD1 (5 bases). The CDR3 is 14 residues long. V was pared by 2 bases and J by 3 bases, with 11 bases between. Germline-derived CDR1 and CDR2 are MNHEY and SVGAGI.

This chain connects TRBV9 to TRBJ2-3; TRBD2 matches at 13 bases. The CDR3 is 18 residues long. J was trimmed by 4 bases and V by 0 bases; bases with no gene match: 8. Germline CDR1 SGDLS, CDR2 YYNGEE. Written as DNA, the CDR3 is TGTGCCAGCAGCGTAGTAGGGACTAGCGGGGTTCTGGCAGATACGCAGTATTTT. Protein: CASSVVGTSGVLADTQYF.